This T cell receptor (beta chain) appears in the sequencing data of a study of blood T cell repertoires in COVID-19. Sequencing used immunoSEQ multiplex PCR; TCRdb keeps in-frame clones, though not all of them. The profile shows 9,000 to 15,000 clones, around 85% of them singletons. Only a few counts were recorded for this clone. The specimen sequenced was peripheral blood. The receptor was derived from a human donor in a cohort sampled during active COVID-19.

The CDR3 DNA follows: TGTGCCAGCACCAGTCAAGAGACCCAGTACTTC. The encoded protein is CASTSQETQYF. This chain connects TRBV6-4 to TRBJ2-5; no clear D gene. The CDR3 has 11 residues. Germline CDR1 is MRHNA and CDR2 is SNTAGT. Trimming took 7 bases from V and 2 from J, leaving 5 bases between them.